The 7 T cell receptor beta chains presented below share a single source sample, sequenced in a study of shared clonotypes between healthy human individuals. The data were produced by immunoSEQ multiplex PCR, yet TCRdb's version contains in-frame clones alone and is incomplete. The sample records 700,000 or so clones, approximately 75% being singletons. Sequencing used memory CD4+ T cells sorted from blood. The sample's subset: CD45RA-negative fraction. Source of these receptors: a woman in her 30s in good health.

This clone was seen just once. CDR3 region: CASSPSPGGNYGYTF. CDR3 DNA sequence: TGTGCCAGCAGCCCGAGCCCCGGGGGAAACTATGGCTACACCTTC. J is TRBJ1-2 and V is TRBV9; possible D gene TRBD1, 5 bases. Germline V CDR1 and CDR2: SGDLS, YYNGEE. With 4 bases removed from V and 2 bases from J, the gap between germline ends came to 15 bases. The CDR3 has 15 residues. The full variable domain, in which reference TRBV9 and TRBJ1-2 provide the parts outside the CDR3, is DSGVTQTPKHLITATGQRVTLRCSPRSGDLSVYWYQQSLDQGLQFLIQYYNGEERAKGNILERFSAQQFPDLHSELNLSSLELGDSALYFCASSPSPGGNYGYTFGSGTRLTVV.

This rearrangement joins TRBV29-1 to TRBJ1-1, with unresolved D. Per germline, CDR1 SQVTM and CDR2 ANQGSEA. V lost 8 bases to trimming and J lost 0 bases, with 16 bases between them. This CDR3 spans 14 amino acids. CDR3 region: CSYLRSAMNTEAFF. DNA of the CDR3: TGCAGCTACCTCAGGTCCGCAATGAACACTGAAGCTTTCTTT.

V usage is TRBV6-5 and J usage is TRBJ2-7; TRBD2 is a possible D gene (5 bases). CDR3 size: 15 residues. CDR1 is MNHEY, CDR2 SVGAGI, per germline. Trimming took off 2 bases at V and 3 bases at J, with 14 bases between the two ends. The CDR3 spells CASSYGVDGLYEQYF. CDR3 DNA: TGTGCCAGCAGTTACGGTGTCGACGGACTCTACGAGCAGTACTTC.

This clone was observed at least ten times. The chain joins TRBV2 to TRBJ2-2; weak D call: TRBD2 (5 bases). The CDR3 has 14 amino acids. Germline V gene data show CDR1 as SNHLY and CDR2 as FYNNEI. CDR3 in DNA: TGTGCTTCAGCGGTGGCTACCAACACCGGGGAGCTGTTTTTT. Translation: CASAVATNTGELFF.

V is TRBV28 and J is TRBJ2-3; unclear D gene. The length of the CDR3 is 16 residues. Trimming shortened V by 4 bases and J by 5 bases, and 19 bases separated the two germline ends. Germline V gives CDR1 MDHEN, CDR2 SYDVKM. CDR3: CASSSQLGPRGDTQYF. The CDR3 DNA is TGTGCCAGCAGTTCCCAACTTGGACCCCGTGGAGATACGCAGTATTTT.

This clone came up once. The chain carries TRBV5-1 and TRBJ2-3; 8 nucleotides match TRBD2. Germline-derived CDR1 and CDR2 are SGHRS and YFSETQ. The CDR3 contains 17 residues. J gave up 5 bases and V 0 bases, and 11 bases lay outside the gene matches. CDR3: CASSLAALAGGRDTQYF. The CDR3 DNA is TGCGCCAGCAGCTTGGCCGCGTTGGCGGGAGGTAGAGATACGCAGTATTTT.

The chain carries TRBV13 and TRBJ1-1; TRBD1 is a possible D gene (5 bases). Trimming removed 5 bases at V and 6 bases at J, with 13 bases between. The CDR3 runs 13 residues. Germline values: CDR1 PRHDT, CDR2 FYEKMQ (reference sequence). DNA of the CDR3: TGTGCCAGCAGCCGGGGGGGAAACGCTGAAGCTTTCTTT. Translated, it gives CASSRGGNAEAFF.